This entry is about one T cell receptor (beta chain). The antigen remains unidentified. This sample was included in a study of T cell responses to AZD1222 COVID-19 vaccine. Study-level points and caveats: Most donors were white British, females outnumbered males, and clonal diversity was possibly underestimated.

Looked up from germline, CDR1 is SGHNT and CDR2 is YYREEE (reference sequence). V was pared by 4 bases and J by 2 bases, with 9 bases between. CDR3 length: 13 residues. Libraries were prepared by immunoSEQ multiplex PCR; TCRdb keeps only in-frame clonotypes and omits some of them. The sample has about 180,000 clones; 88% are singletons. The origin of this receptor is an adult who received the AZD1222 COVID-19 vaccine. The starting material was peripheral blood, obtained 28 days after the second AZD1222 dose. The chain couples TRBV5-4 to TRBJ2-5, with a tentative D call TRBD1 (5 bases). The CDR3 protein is CASSRQYQETQYF. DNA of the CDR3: TGTGCCAGCAGCCGACAGTATCAAGAGACCCAGTACTTC. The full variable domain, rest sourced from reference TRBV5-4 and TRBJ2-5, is ETGVTQSPTHLIKTRGQQVTLRCSSQSGHNTVSWYQQALGQGPQFIFQYYREEENGRGNFPPRFSGLQFPNYSSELNVNALELDDSALYLCASSRQYQETQYFGPGTRLLVL.